This TCR beta chain is drawn from a study of blood T cell repertoires in COVID-19. Overall study: PBMCs, B-cell-depleted T cells, or T cells provided the cDNA or gDNA that made up the material.

CDR1 and CDR2 from the germline V gene are MNHNY and SVGAGI (reference sequence). Losses at the gene ends were 5 bases for V and 7 bases for J; bases not matched to a gene: 8. CDR3 length: 15 residues. Some clones are missing from TCRdb's copy, which holds only in-frame ones; the method was immunoSEQ multiplex PCR. The sample shows about 80,000 clones, 60% to 75% of them seen only once. The genes are TRBV6-6 and TRBJ1-6, with 7 bases lining up with TRBD1. Sequenced sample: peripheral blood. This sequence was found in a middle-aged man with active or convalescent COVID-19. The CDR3 DNA reads TGTGCCAGCAGTCTAAACAGGGGAAAAAATTCACCCCTCCACTTT. Translating gives CASSLNRGKNSPLHF.